The text below deals with one T cell receptor beta chain. Libraries were prepared by immunoSEQ multiplex PCR; TCRdb keeps only in-frame clonotypes and omits some of them. The table shows 140,000 to 150,000 clones, with approximately 78% occurring only once. This sample is drawn from a study of blood T cell repertoires in COVID-19. Looking at the study overall: COVID-19 samples collected from the United States, Italy and Spain covered acute and convalescent phases. In each case, the material was cDNA or gDNA derived from T cells, B-cell-depleted T cells, or PBMCs.

The CDR3 extends over 16 amino acids. The germline gives CDR1 LNHDA, CDR2 SQIVND (reference sequence). V trimming: 6 bases; J trimming: 7 bases; junction bases outside the gene matches: 15. Sequencing was carried out using peripheral blood. The chain recombines TRBV19 with TRBJ1-5; 7 bases are a match to TRBD1. The TCR originated in a human donor with acute or convalescent COVID-19. The donor label of this sample is uncertain. This chain's CDR3 is CASSPDRDRVRQPQHF. The DNA for the CDR3 is TGTGCCAGTAGCCCTGACAGGGATCGGGTAAGACAGCCCCAGCATTTT.